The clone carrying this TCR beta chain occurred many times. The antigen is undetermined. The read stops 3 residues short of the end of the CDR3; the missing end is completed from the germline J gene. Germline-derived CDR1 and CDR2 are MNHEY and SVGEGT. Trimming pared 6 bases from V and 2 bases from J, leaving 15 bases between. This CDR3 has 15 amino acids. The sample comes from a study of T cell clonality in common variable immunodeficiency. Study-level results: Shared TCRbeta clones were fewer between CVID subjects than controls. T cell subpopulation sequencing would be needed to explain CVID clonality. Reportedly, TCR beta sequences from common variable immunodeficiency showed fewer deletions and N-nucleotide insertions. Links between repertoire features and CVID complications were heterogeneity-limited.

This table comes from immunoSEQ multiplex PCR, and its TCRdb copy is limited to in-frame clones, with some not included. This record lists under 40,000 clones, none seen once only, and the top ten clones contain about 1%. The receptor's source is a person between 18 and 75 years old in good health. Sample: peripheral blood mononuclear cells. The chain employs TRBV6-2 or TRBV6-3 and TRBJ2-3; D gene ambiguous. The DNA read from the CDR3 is TGTGCCAGCAGCCTCCCCCCAGGCATCACAGATACG. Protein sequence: CASSLPPGITDT. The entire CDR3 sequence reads CASSLPPGITDTQYF.